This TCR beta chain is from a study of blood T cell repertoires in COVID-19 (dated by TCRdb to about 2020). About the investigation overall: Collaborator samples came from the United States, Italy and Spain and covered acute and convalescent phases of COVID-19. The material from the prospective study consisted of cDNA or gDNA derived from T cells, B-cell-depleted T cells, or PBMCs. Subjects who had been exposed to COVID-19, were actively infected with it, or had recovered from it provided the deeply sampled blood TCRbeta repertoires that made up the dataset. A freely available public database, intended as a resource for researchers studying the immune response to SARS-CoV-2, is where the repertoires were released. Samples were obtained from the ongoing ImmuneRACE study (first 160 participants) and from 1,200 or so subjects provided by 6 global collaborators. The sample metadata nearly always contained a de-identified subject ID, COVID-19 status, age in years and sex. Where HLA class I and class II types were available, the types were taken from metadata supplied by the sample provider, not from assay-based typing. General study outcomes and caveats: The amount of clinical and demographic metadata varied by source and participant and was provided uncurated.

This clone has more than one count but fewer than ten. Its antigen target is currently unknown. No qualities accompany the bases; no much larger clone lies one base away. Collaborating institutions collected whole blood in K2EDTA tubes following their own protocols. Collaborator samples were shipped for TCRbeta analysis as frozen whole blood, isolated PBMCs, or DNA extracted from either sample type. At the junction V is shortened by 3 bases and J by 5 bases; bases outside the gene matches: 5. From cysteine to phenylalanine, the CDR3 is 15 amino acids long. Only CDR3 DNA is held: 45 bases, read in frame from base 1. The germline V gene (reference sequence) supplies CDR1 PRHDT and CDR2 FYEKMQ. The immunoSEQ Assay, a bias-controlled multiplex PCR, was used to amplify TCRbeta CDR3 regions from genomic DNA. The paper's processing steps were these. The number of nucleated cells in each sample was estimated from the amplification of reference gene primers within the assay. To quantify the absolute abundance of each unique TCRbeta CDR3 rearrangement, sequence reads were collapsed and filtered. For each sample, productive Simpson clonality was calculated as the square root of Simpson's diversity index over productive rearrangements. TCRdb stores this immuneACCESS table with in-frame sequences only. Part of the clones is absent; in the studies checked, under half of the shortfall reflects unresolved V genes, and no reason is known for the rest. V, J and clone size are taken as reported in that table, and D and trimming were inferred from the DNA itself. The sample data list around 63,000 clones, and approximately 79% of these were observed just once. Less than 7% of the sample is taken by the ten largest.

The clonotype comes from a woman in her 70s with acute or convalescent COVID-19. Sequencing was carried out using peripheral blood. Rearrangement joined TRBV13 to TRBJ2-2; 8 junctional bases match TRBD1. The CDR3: CASSFQGAWTGELFF. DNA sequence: TGTGCCAGCAGCTTCCAGGGGGCGTGGACCGGGGAGCTGTTTTTT.